Each of the 24 T cell receptor beta chains below was sequenced from the same sample in a study of blood T cells in healthy people across ages. A second PCR of about 6 to 12 cycles used a sample-barcoded 5' primer and a J-beta primer mix. TCRdb re-called the 5' RACE reads with MiXCR, one entry per CDR3 protein. Among approximately 1.5 million distinct CDR3 sequences, around 40% were seen once, and the ten largest hold roughly 3.7%. Sequencing used blood. All receptors come from a woman between 18 and 30 years old in good health.

V gene TRBV3-1 combines with J gene TRBJ2-1; 7 nucleotides line up with TRBD2. Germline values: CDR1 LGHDT, CDR2 YNNKEL (reference sequence). The V gene end was trimmed by 3 bases and the J gene end by 0 bases; junction bases not matched to a gene: 5. The CDR3 covers 16 residues. The CDR3 sequence: CASSQGGRLSYNEQFF. CDR3 bases: TGTGCCAGCAGCCAGGGGGGGAGGCTCTCCTACAATGAGCAGTTCTTC.

This chain connects TRBV6-1 to TRBJ2-7; 8 bases are shared with TRBD1. This CDR3 has 15 amino acids. The ends lost 5 bases at V and 2 bases at J; junction bases unmatched: 8. Germline V CDR1 and CDR2: MNHNS, SASEGT. The CDR3 loop is CASSLDRGRPYEQYF. The CDR3 DNA reads TGTGCCAGCAGTTTAGACAGGGGACGCCCCTACGAGCAGTACTTC.

This clonotype occurred a few times. The chain employs TRBV7-2 and TRBJ2-3, with 7 bases matching TRBD1. With V trimmed by 5 bases and J by 5 bases, 13 bases remained unmatched. The CDR3 is 16 residues long. CDR1 is SGHTA, CDR2 FQGNSA, per germline. DNA for the CDR3: TGTGCCAGCAGCGTACGACAGGGACCTCGAGGAGATACGCAGTATTTT. Protein: CASSVRQGPRGDTQYF.

The CDR3 protein is CASSFWLAGSYEQYF. The CDR3 DNA reads TGTGCCAGCAGTTTTTGGCTAGCGGGCTCCTACGAGCAGTACTTC. V is TRBV12-3 or TRBV12-4 and J is TRBJ2-7; TRBD2 aligns across 8 bases. V dropped 3 bases and J dropped 0; count of bases not matched to a gene: 4. The CDR3 runs to 15 residues.

This chain links TRBV2 with TRBJ1-5, with D maybe TRBD1 (6 bases). This CDR3 is 14 amino acids long. Germline V gene data show CDR1 as SNHLY and CDR2 as FYNNEI. V lost 7 bases, J lost 4 bases, and 14 bases lay in between. The CDR3 DNA reads as TGTGCCAGCAACCCCGGACAGCGGAATCAGCCCCAGCATTTT. Encoded protein: CASNPGQRNQPQHF.

The chain employs TRBV29-1 and TRBJ2-3; 14 bases agree with TRBD2. The CDR3 is 17 amino acids. Germline trimming cut 7 bases from V and 4 bases from J; bases unmatched to any gene: 13. Germline V gene sequence: CDR1 SQVTM, CDR2 ANQGSEA. As DNA, the CDR3 is TGCAGCGCGGGGAGGGGGACTAGCGGGAGAACTGCAGATACGCAGTATTTT. Protein product: CSAGRGTSGRTADTQYF.

The sample holds a few counts of this clonotype. This chain links TRBV4-1 with TRBJ1-1; D gene ambiguous. The CDR3 covers 14 residues. Trimming removed 1 base from V and 1 base from J, with 7 bases in between. CDR1 MGHRA and CDR2 YSYEKL come from the germline V gene. The CDR3 coding sequence is TGCGCCAGCAGCCAAGTAGAGGGGAACACTGAAGCTTTCTTT. Amino acid sequence: CASSQVEGNTEAFF.

The rearrangement joins TRBV2 to TRBJ2-5; D gene uncertain. This CDR3 has 12 amino acids. From germline, CDR1 is SNHLY and CDR2 FYNNEI. With 7 bases removed from V and 5 bases from J, the gap between germline ends came to 11 bases. The CDR3 region has the DNA TGTGCCAGCATTTTGAGTGGGGAGACCCAGTACTTC. Translating gives CASILSGETQYF.

The chain combines TRBV6-5 with TRBJ1-4; 9 bases are a match to TRBD1. V dropped 8 bases and J dropped 7; count of bases not matched to a gene: 11. CDR3 length: 15 amino acids. From germline, CDR1 is MNHEY and CDR2 SVGAGI. CDR3 sequence (DNA): TGTGCCAGCTCGATGACCGGGACAGGGTTTGAAAAACTGTTTTTT. Translation gives CASSMTGTGFEKLFF.

The rearrangement links TRBV20-1 to TRBJ2-1; TRBD2 aligns across 7 bases. This CDR3 contains 16 residues. Germline V gene sequence: CDR1 DFQATT, CDR2 SNEGSKA (reference sequence). Losses at the gene ends were 5 bases for V and 0 bases for J; bases not matched to a gene: 10. The CDR3 nucleotides are TGCAGTGCTCCCTCCTCAACTAGCGACTCCTACAATGAGCAGTTCTTC. Protein: CSAPSSTSDSYNEQFF.

A few counts support this clonotype. CDR3 region: CASSLTGTGGSSDTQYF. The CDR3 DNA reads as TGTGCCAGCTCACTTACCGGGACAGGGGGATCGTCAGATACGCAGTATTTT. This chain links TRBV18 with TRBJ2-3, with 11 bases aligning to TRBD1. The CDR3 consists of 17 residues. The germline gives CDR1 KGHSH, CDR2 LQKENI. V was clipped by 4 bases and J by 4 bases; unmatched bases: 10.

J is TRBJ2-7 and V is TRBV25-1, with 7 bases fitting TRBD2. Trimming cost V 2 bases and J 5 bases; bases outside gene matches: 6. This CDR3 has 14 residues. Per germline, CDR1 MGHDK and CDR2 SYGVNS. The CDR3 nucleotides read TGTGCCAGCAGTGAAGAACTAGCGCAACACGAGCAGTACTTC. Amino acids: CASSEELAQHEQYF.

Points on this clonotype: At one boundary the junction diverges from the germline segment, which might be a read error. J is TRBJ2-4 and V is TRBV29-1; no firm D call. Gene TRBJ2-5 matches the end of the DNA better, so the J call may be wrong. Germline-derived CDR1 and CDR2 are SQVTM and ANQGSEA. The CDR3 consists of 12 residues. The CDR3 loop is CIVEDLVGTQYF. CDR3 in DNA: TGCATCGTTGAAGATCTCGTGGGGACCCAGTACTTC.

This chain links TRBV20-1 with TRBJ2-3; 8 bases match TRBD2. Germline lookup yields CDR1 DFQATT and CDR2 SNEGSKA (reference sequence). The CDR3 contains 14 residues. J was trimmed by 4 bases and V by 3 bases; bases with no gene match: 6. The CDR3 protein is CSARRAGDADTQYF. DNA of the CDR3: TGCAGTGCTAGGCGAGCGGGAGATGCAGATACGCAGTATTTT.

J is TRBJ2-1 and V is TRBV20-1; D is uncertain. The V end lost 6 bases, the J end lost 4 bases, and 19 bases lay between the germline ends. Looked up from germline, CDR1 is DFQATT and CDR2 is SNEGSKA (reference sequence). CDR3 length: 15 residues. CDR3 residues: CSARRRRPPYNEQFF. The CDR3 nucleotides are TGCAGTGCCCGCCGGCGTCGTCCCCCTTACAATGAGCAGTTCTTC.

This clonotype appeared a single time. The chain is built from TRBV19 and TRBJ2-3; 11 bases fit TRBD2. Germline V CDR1 and CDR2: LNHDA, SQIVND (reference sequence). The CDR3 runs 16 residues. V lost 3 bases, J lost 2 bases, and 4 bases stayed unmatched. The CDR3 nucleotides read TGTGCCAGTAGTATCGGACTAGCGGGCCCCACAGATACGCAGTATTTT. Residues: CASSIGLAGPTDTQYF.

This chain joins TRBV11-2 and TRBJ2-7; D is unresolved. The CDR3 runs to 13 residues. Germline lookup yields CDR1 SGHAT and CDR2 FQNNGV. The ends were cut back, 2 bases at V and 3 bases at J, with 8 bases in the middle. The DNA for the CDR3 is TGTGCCAGCAGCTTATGGGCAGGCTACGAGCAGTACTTC. Translated: CASSLWAGYEQYF. Complete variable domain (other parts from reference TRBV11-2 and TRBJ2-7): EAGVAQSPRYKIIEKRQSVAFWCNPISGHATLYWYQQILGQGPKLLIQFQNNGVVDDSQLPKDRFSAERLKGVDSTLKIQPAKLEDSAVYLCASSLWAGYEQYFGPGTRLTVT.

This clonotype was observed a few times. The chain has TRBV20-1 and TRBJ2-7; D tentatively fits TRBD1 or TRBD2 (5 bases each). The germline V and J ends were trimmed by 6 bases and 2 bases, with 11 bases remaining between them. CDR1 and CDR2 from the germline V gene are DFQATT and SNEGSKA (reference sequence). This CDR3 has 12 residues. For the CDR3, the DNA is TGCAGTGCGGGGGACGGAACCTACGAGCAGTACTTC. Translated: CSAGDGTYEQYF.

This clonotype was counted between two and nine times. A junction end diverges from the germline sequence, so it may reflect a read error. The J gene is TRBJ2-5, the V gene TRBV9; perhaps TRBD2 as D (5 bases). The germline gives CDR1 SGDLS, CDR2 YYNGEE. The CDR3 totals 16 residues. The CDR3 reads CAGSPRGDTRQETQYF. The CDR3 nucleotides are TGTGCCGGCAGCCCCCGGGGAGATACCCGTCAAGAGACCCAGTACTTC.

CDR3 in DNA: TGCAGTGCTAGAGTTGGGGCCGGGGATACGCAGTATTTT. Protein product: CSARVGAGDTQYF. The V and J genes are TRBV20-1 and TRBJ2-3; the D gene is possibly TRBD1 (5 bases). This CDR3 is 13 amino acids long. In germline, CDR1 is DFQATT, CDR2 SNEGSKA (reference sequence). Trimming cost V 1 base and J 6 bases, with 11 bases left between them.

This chain links TRBV20-1 with TRBJ2-5; 10 positions match TRBD1. Trimming removed 6 bases from V and 11 bases from J; junction bases left unmatched: 15. The CDR3 consists of 14 residues. Per the germline V gene, CDR1 is DFQATT and CDR2 is SNEGSKA (reference sequence). Here the CDR3 DNA reads TGCAGTGCCGCCGGGACAGGGGACACGGGTGAGCAGTACTTC. Translation: CSAAGTGDTGEQYF.

This chain joins TRBV20-1 and TRBJ2-3, with TRBD1 matching 8 bases. CDR1 and CDR2 from the germline V gene are DFQATT and SNEGSKA (reference sequence). This CDR3 has 14 residues. The ends lost 4 bases at V and 3 bases at J; junction bases unmatched: 6. CDR3 in DNA: TGCAGTGCTAATGACAGGGGAGGAACAGATACGCAGTATTTT. Translated, it gives CSANDRGGTDTQYF.

The rearrangement links TRBV7-3 to TRBJ2-1; D perhaps matches TRBD2 (5 bases). The CDR3 contains 13 residues. The germline gives CDR1 SGHTA, CDR2 FQGTGA. V shed 2 bases and J shed 6 bases, with 8 bases lying between them. The CDR3 here is CASSLLGSNEQFF. The DNA of the CDR3 is TGTGCCAGCAGCTTACTGGGGAGCAATGAGCAGTTCTTC.

The V and J genes are TRBV18 and TRBJ2-1; TRBD2 agrees at 9 bases. The CDR3 spans 16 residues. Per germline, CDR1 KGHSH and CDR2 LQKENI. Trimming took 3 bases from V and 3 from J; bases not matched to a gene: 6. CDR3 loop: CASSPQTSGGYNEQFF. The CDR3 DNA is TGTGCCAGCTCACCCCAGACTAGCGGAGGCTACAATGAGCAGTTCTTC.